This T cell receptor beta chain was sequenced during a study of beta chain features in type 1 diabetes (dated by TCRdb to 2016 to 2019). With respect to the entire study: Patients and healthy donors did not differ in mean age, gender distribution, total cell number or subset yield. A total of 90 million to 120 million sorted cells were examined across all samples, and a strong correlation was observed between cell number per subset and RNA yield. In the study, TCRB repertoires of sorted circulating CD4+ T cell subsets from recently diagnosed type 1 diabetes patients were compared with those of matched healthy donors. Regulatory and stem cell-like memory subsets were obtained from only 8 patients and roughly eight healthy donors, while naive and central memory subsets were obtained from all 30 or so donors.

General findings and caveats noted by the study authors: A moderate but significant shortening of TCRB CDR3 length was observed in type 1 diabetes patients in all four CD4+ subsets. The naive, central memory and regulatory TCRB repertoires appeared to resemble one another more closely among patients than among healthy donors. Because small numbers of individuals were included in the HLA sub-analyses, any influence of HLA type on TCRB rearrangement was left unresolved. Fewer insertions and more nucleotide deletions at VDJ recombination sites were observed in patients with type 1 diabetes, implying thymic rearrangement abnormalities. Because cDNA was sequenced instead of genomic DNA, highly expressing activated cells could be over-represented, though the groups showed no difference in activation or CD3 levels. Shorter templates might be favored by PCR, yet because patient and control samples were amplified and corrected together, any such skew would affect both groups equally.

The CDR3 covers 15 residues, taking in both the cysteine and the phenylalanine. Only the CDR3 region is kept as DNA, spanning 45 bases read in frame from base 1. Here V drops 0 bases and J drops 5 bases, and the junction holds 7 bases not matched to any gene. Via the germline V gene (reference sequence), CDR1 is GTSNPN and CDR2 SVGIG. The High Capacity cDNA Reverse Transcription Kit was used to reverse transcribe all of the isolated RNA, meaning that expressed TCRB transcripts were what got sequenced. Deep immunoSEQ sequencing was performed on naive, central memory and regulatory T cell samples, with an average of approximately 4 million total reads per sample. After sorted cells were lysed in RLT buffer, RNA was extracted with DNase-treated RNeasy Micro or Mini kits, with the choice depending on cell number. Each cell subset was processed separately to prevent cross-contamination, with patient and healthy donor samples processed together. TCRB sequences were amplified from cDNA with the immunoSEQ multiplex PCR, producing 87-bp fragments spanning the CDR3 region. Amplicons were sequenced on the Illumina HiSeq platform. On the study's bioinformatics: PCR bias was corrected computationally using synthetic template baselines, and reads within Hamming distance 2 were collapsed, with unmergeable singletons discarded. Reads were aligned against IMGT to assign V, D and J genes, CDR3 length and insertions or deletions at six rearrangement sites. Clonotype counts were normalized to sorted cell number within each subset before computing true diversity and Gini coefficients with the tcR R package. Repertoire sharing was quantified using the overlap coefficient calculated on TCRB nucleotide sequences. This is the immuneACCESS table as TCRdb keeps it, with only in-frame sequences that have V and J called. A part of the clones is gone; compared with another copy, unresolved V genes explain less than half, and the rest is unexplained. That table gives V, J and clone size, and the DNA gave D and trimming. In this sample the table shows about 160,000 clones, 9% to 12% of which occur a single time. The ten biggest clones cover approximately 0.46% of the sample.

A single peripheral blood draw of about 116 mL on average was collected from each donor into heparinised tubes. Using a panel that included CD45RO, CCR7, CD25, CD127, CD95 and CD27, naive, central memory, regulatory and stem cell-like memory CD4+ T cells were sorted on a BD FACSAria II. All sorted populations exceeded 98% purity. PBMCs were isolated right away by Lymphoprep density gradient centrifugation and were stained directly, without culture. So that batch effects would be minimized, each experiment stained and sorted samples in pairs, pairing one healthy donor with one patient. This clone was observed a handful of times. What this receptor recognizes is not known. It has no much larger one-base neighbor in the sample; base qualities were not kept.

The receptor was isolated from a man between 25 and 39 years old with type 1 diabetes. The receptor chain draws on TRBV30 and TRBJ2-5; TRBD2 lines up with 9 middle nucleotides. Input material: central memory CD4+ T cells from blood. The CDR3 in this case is CAWSVAGGRMETQYF. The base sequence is TGTGCCTGGAGTGTAGCGGGAGGTAGGATGGAGACCCAGTACTTC.